One sample yielded the 20 T cell receptor beta chains listed below, sequenced in a study of neurological immune-mediated disorders. TCRdb ran MiXCR on the 5' RACE reads and lists one entry per CDR3 protein. The table records around 80,000 distinct CDR3 sequences, 10% to 13% of them present only once. Sample: PBMCs. The source of these receptors is a man aged 35-49 years in good health.

There are many counts of this clonotype. The genes are TRBV29-1 and TRBJ2-7, with TRBD1 identical over 7 bases. Germline values: CDR1 SQVTM, CDR2 ANQGSEA. Trimming cost V 4 bases and J 0 bases; bases outside gene matches: 9. The CDR3 consists of 15 residues. The CDR3 protein is CSVAGQVFDSYEQYF. As DNA, the CDR3 is TGCAGCGTTGCTGGACAGGTCTTCGACTCCTACGAGCAGTACTTC.

This clonotype occurred many times. The gene calls are TRBV5-1 and TRBJ2-7; 7 bases are shared with TRBD2. Losses at the gene ends were 3 bases for V and 13 bases for J; bases not matched to a gene: 16. Germline-derived CDR1 and CDR2 are SGHRS and YFSETQ. The CDR3 totals 14 residues. CDR3 coding DNA: TGCGCCAGCAGCTCGGAACCGGGCCCTCGGGAGGCTTACTTC. Translation gives CASSSEPGPREAYF.

This clonotype was counted a few times. It may be a read error: a sequence one base away is much more abundant. The CDR3 is CASSAVGKRGAETKYF. In nucleotides, the CDR3 is TGCGCCAGCAGCGCCGTGGGGAAGCGTGGGGCAGAGACCAAGTACTTC. The V call is TRBV5-1, the J call TRBJ2-5, with D possibly being TRBD1 (5 bases). Per the germline V gene, CDR1 is SGHRS and CDR2 is YFSETQ. This CDR3 has 16 residues.

This clonotype has ten or more counts. The chain couples TRBV27 to TRBJ1-1, with D uncertain. Germline V lookup: CDR1 MNHEY, CDR2 SMNVEV (reference sequence). The germline V and J ends were trimmed by 6 bases and 3 bases, with 20 bases remaining between them. The CDR3 is made up of 16 amino acids. The CDR3 is CASSPRRAREDTEAFF. For the CDR3, the DNA is TGTGCCAGCAGCCCCCGTCGGGCGCGGGAGGACACTGAAGCTTTCTTT.

In this sample, this clonotype turned up many times. The chain combines TRBV10-3 with TRBJ1-1, with a tentative D call TRBD1 (5 bases). The V gene lost 5 bases and the J gene lost 6 bases, with 13 bases spanning the gap. In germline, CDR1 is ENHRY, CDR2 SYGVKD. The CDR3 has 13 residues. CDR3 residues: CAISRDPEAEAFF. The CDR3 coding sequence is TGTGCCATCAGTCGGGACCCCGAGGCTGAAGCTTTCTTT.

The chain joins TRBV14 to TRBJ1-1; D not resolved. The CDR3 runs 13 residues. Germline CDR1 and CDR2: SGHDN and FVKESK. V lost 2 bases, J lost 9 bases, and 13 bases lay in between. CDR3: CASSQYGGNKAFF. The DNA for the CDR3 is TGTGCCAGCAGCCAATACGGCGGGAACAAAGCTTTCTTT.

This clonotype has a count of ten or more. The J gene is TRBJ2-1, the V gene TRBV29-1, with TRBD1 as a possible D gene (6 bases). Germline CDR1 reads SQVTM; CDR2 reads ANQGSEA. This CDR3 is 13 amino acids long. Trimming removed 4 bases from V and 3 bases from J, with 10 bases in between. CDR3 sequence (DNA): TGCAGCGTTGGGACAGACCTCTACAATGAGCAGTTCTTC. This translates into CSVGTDLYNEQFF.

This clonotype was observed at least ten times. This chain links TRBV3-1 with TRBJ1-6, with D unresolved. The CDR3 runs 14 residues. Germline V gene sequence: CDR1 LGHDT, CDR2 YNNKEL (reference sequence). Trimming took off 1 base at V and 5 bases at J, with 6 bases between the two ends. The CDR3 DNA sequence: TGTGCCAGCAGCCAAGTGGATAATAATTCACCCCTCCACTTT. Its translation is CASSQVDNNSPLHF.

This clonotype was found a few times. V gene TRBV6-6 combines with J gene TRBJ1-2, with D possibly being TRBD1 (5 bases). Between the trimmed V and J ends, which lost 4 bases and 8 bases, there was a span of 14 bases. CDR1 MNHNY and CDR2 SVGAGI come from the germline V gene (reference sequence). The CDR3 consists of 13 residues. CDR3: CASSLEGTWGYTF. The CDR3 DNA follows: TGTGCCAGCAGTTTGGAAGGGACTTGGGGCTACACCTTC.

There are many counts of this clonotype. V gene TRBV6-5 combines with J gene TRBJ1-4; TRBD1 aligns across 8 bases. Germline V gene lookup returns CDR1 MNHEY and CDR2 SVGAGI. J lost 6 bases, V lost 5 bases, and 11 bases had no gene match. The CDR3 has 16 amino acids. The CDR3 loop is CASSLDHTGGYEKLFF. The CDR3 DNA follows: TGTGCCAGCAGTCTAGATCATACAGGGGGTTATGAAAAACTGTTTTTT.

This chain joins TRBV6-2 or TRBV6-3 and TRBJ2-7, with D tentatively TRBD1 (6 bases). The CDR3 extends over 14 amino acids. Germline V gene data show CDR1 as MNHEY and CDR2 as SVGEGT. V shed 6 bases and J shed 1 base, with 13 bases lying between them. DNA for the CDR3: TGTGCCAGCAGGAAACAGGGACCATCCTACGAGCAGTACTTC. Its protein product is CASRKQGPSYEQYF.

There are many counts of this clonotype. The J gene is TRBJ2-1, the V gene TRBV11-1, with D unresolved. This CDR3 comprises 16 residues. Germline V gene lookup returns CDR1 SGHAT and CDR2 FQDESV (reference sequence). Between the trimmed V and J ends, which lost 5 bases and 1 base, there was a span of 15 bases. The CDR3 spells CASSPEPTPSYNEQFF. As DNA, the CDR3 is TGTGCCAGCAGCCCCGAACCAACCCCATCCTACAATGAGCAGTTCTTC. The whole variable domain, remainder taken from reference TRBV11-1 and TRBJ2-1, is EAEVAQSPRYKITEKSQAVAFWCDPISGHATLYWYRQILGQGPELLVQFQDESVVDDSQLPKDRFSAERLKGVDSTLKIQPAELGDSAMYLCASSPEPTPSYNEQFFGPGTRLTVL.

This clonotype was counted ten times or more. The CDR3 reads CASSRIDGLRRALHF. CDR3 bases: TGTGCCAGCAGTCGAATCGACGGATTAAGGAGGGCCCTCCACTTT. The chain is built from TRBV27 and TRBJ1-6; D call uncertain. Germline V gives CDR1 MNHEY, CDR2 SMNVEV (reference sequence). This CDR3 has 15 residues. Trimming stripped 5 bases from V and 14 bases from J, with 22 bases between.

This clonotype was seen at least ten times. This rearrangement joins TRBV6-6 to TRBJ2-7, with D perhaps TRBD2 (5 bases). V lost 6 bases, J lost 5 bases, and 11 bases lay in between. Germline assignment: CDR1 MNHNY and CDR2 SVGAGI (reference sequence). This CDR3 is built from 12 residues. The CDR3 region is CASSEWTDEQYF. Written as DNA, the CDR3 is TGTGCCAGCAGCGAGTGGACTGACGAGCAGTACTTC.

The J gene is TRBJ2-7, the V gene TRBV29-1; the D is unclear. There are 11 residues in the CDR3. The germline V gene has CDR1 SQVTM and CDR2 ANQGSEA. The ends were cut back, 4 bases at V and 3 bases at J, with 7 bases in the middle. The CDR3 nucleotides read TGCAGCGTTGGTAAGAGCTACGAGCAGTACTTC. This gives the protein CSVGKSYEQYF.

The sample holds one count of this clonotype. A much bigger clone sits one base away, suggesting this may be a read error. The rearrangement uses TRBV29-1 and TRBJ2-1; D is perhaps TRBD1 or TRBD2 (5 bases each). The CDR3 is 10 residues long. Trimming removed 7 bases from V and 13 bases from J, with 14 bases in between. Germline CDR1 SQVTM, CDR2 ANQGSEA. The CDR3 sequence: CSARDADQFF. The CDR3 bases are TGCAGCGCTAGGGACGCTGATCAGTTCTTC.

Many counts were recorded for this clonotype. The CDR3 DNA is TGTGCCAGCAGCAGACAGGGTAGACAGACCCAGTACTTC. Protein sequence: CASSRQGRQTQYF. The genes are TRBV12-3 or TRBV12-4 and TRBJ2-5; 7 nucleotides agree with TRBD1. J lost 6 bases, V lost 6 bases, and 7 bases had no gene match. The CDR3 contains 13 residues.

This clonotype was observed many times. V gene TRBV7-9 combines with J gene TRBJ2-3; D gene unclear. CDR1 and CDR2 (germline): SEHNR, FQNEAQ (reference sequence). CDR3 length: 13 amino acids. V was cut by 8 bases and J by 3 bases, with 12 bases left in between. The CDR3: CASGVFGTDTQYF. For the CDR3, the DNA is TGTGCCAGCGGGGTTTTCGGTACAGATACGCAGTATTTT.

This clonotype has at least ten counts. The chain combines TRBV29-1 with TRBJ1-1; D possibly corresponds to TRBD1 (6 bases). Germline V lookup: CDR1 SQVTM, CDR2 ANQGSEA. Trimming removed 3 bases at V and 1 base at J, with 9 bases between. This CDR3 has 13 residues. The CDR3 spells CSVDRGGNTEAFF. CDR3 DNA sequence: TGCAGCGTTGACAGAGGGGGGAACACTGAAGCTTTCTTT.

This clonotype was observed many times. DNA of the CDR3: TGTGCCAGCAGCTCCGGGGGTTTAATAAAAGAGACCCAGTACTTC. It encodes CASSSGGLIKETQYF. This rearrangement joins TRBV11-2 to TRBJ2-5; perhaps TRBD2 as D (6 bases). The CDR3 length is 15 residues. Trimming removed 4 bases at V and 3 bases at J, with 15 bases between. CDR1 and CDR2 (germline): SGHAT, FQNNGV.